These 9 T cell receptor beta chains were sequenced from one sample in a study of blood T cell repertoires in COVID-19 (TCRdb year 2020). The library was built by means of the immunoSEQ multiplex PCR assay. As stored in TCRdb, this immuneACCESS dataset retains in-frame rearrangements with V and J assigned. A fraction of the clones does not appear; measured against another copy, unresolved V genes explain less than half of the discrepancy, and the remainder lacks a known reason. The sample table holds some 70,000 clones, of which 75% to 90% were seen once. The ten most abundant clones make up roughly 2.8% of the sample. Sequencing was carried out using peripheral blood. Source of these receptors: a man between 45 and 60 years old with acute or convalescent COVID-19.

The genes are TRBV24-1 and TRBJ2-2; 7 nucleotides line up with TRBD2. Germline V lookup: CDR1 KGHDR, CDR2 SFDVKD. The CDR3 runs 17 residues. V lost 1 base and J lost 7; bases outside the gene matches: 11. The CDR3 DNA is TGTGCCACCAGTGATTTTCCTAGCGGAGGGAGTGTCGGGGAGCTGTTTTTT. Translating it yields CATSDFPSGGSVGELFF.

The chain carries TRBV4-3 and TRBJ2-1; 12 bases line up with TRBD2. The germline CDR1 and CDR2 sequences are LGHNA and YSLEER. This CDR3 has 16 amino acids. V shed 1 base and J 8 bases; nucleotides not matched to a gene: 6. The CDR3 protein is CASSQAGLAGFDEQFF. For the CDR3, the DNA is TGCGCCAGCAGCCAAGCGGGACTAGCGGGTTTCGATGAGCAGTTCTTC.

The J gene is TRBJ2-1, the V gene TRBV19, with D tentatively TRBD2 (5 bases). Trimming left V 5 bases short and J 5 bases short, with 19 bases between. CDR1 and CDR2 from the germline V gene are LNHDA and SQIVND (reference sequence). The CDR3 extends over 16 amino acids. The CDR3 spells CASSRGRGIEDNEQFF. The CDR3 bases are TGTGCCAGTAGTCGGGGAAGAGGGATCGAAGACAATGAGCAGTTCTTC.

The chain employs TRBV7-2 and TRBJ1-5; 9 bases fit TRBD1. Germline trimming cut 5 bases from V and 6 bases from J; bases unmatched to any gene: 2. Per the germline V gene, CDR1 is SGHTA and CDR2 is FQGNSA. This CDR3 spans 13 amino acids. The CDR3 loop reads CASSRTGVQPQHF. CDR3 in DNA: TGTGCCAGCAGCAGGACAGGGGTTCAGCCCCAGCATTTT. The complete variable domain, with remaining parts taken from reference TRBV7-2 and TRBJ1-5, reads GAGVSQSPSNKVTEKGKDVELRCDPISGHTALYWYRQSLGQGLEFLIYFQGNSAPDKSGLPSDRFSAERTGGSVSTLTIQRTQQEDSAVYLCASSRTGVQPQHFGDGTRLSIL.

This clone was seen once. The genes are TRBV27 and TRBJ1-5, with D unclear. Germline V gene data show CDR1 as MNHEY and CDR2 as SMNVEV (reference sequence). The CDR3 extends over 14 amino acids. Trimming stripped 4 bases from V and 6 bases from J, with 13 bases between. CDR3 residues: CASSYRQEGQPQHF. CDR3 in DNA: TGTGCCAGCAGTTACCGACAAGAAGGTCAGCCCCAGCATTTT.

The chain uses TRBV29-1 and TRBJ2-7, with 14 bases lining up with TRBD2. Per germline, CDR1 SQVTM and CDR2 ANQGSEA. The CDR3 is made up of 16 amino acids. J gave up 6 bases and V 0 bases, and 7 bases lay outside the gene matches. The CDR3 loop is CSVEEGTSGRRLEQYF. CDR3 coding DNA: TGCAGCGTTGAAGAGGGGACTAGCGGGAGACGTCTCGAGCAGTACTTC.

The rearrangement joins TRBV5-6 to TRBJ1-2; 12 positions match TRBD1. CDR3 length: 17 residues. V shed 7 bases and J 1 base; nucleotides not matched to a gene: 11. Germline V gene data show CDR1 as SGHDT and CDR2 as YYEEEE. Here the CDR3 DNA reads TGTGCCAGCCAGGGACAGGGGGCCCCCGGCTATAACTATGGCTACACCTTC. As protein: CASQGQGAPGYNYGYTF.

This clone was detected only once. The rearrangement joins TRBV28 to TRBJ2-7, with a possible D match to TRBD2 (6 bases). Germline V gene data show CDR1 as MDHEN and CDR2 as SYDVKM. The CDR3 spans 14 residues. V shed 3 bases and J shed 2 bases, with 11 bases lying between them. CDR3: CASSFGGAPYEQYV. In DNA form, the CDR3 reads TGTGCCAGCAGTTTCGGCGGGGCGCCCTACGAGCAGTACGTC.

The chain links TRBV7-2 to TRBJ2-5, with D possibly TRBD1 on 5 matching bases. The CDR3 totals 14 residues. The V gene lost 5 bases and the J gene lost 5 bases, with 15 bases spanning the gap. CDR1 SGHTA and CDR2 FQGNSA come from the germline V gene. CDR3 residues: CASSPPAGIETQYF. Written as DNA, the CDR3 is TGTGCCAGCAGCCCCCCCGCAGGGATTGAGACCCAGTACTTC.